What follows are 26 T cell receptor beta chains derived from one specimen sequenced in a study of blood T cells in healthy people across ages. The use of a sample-barcoded 5' primer and a J-beta primer mix characterized a second PCR of about 7 to 12 cycles. TCRdb re-analysed the 5' RACE reads in MiXCR, keeping a single row per CDR3 protein. The profile shows under 950,000 distinct CDR3 sequences, about a fifth of them singletons. The sample consisted of blood. These receptors all come from a man in his sixties or seventies in good health.

This clonotype was picked up a small number of times. The chain couples TRBV7-2 to TRBJ2-3; TRBD2 matches at 9 bases. The J segment lost 6 bases and the V segment lost 5 bases, leaving 6 bases of the junction unmatched. This CDR3 has 14 amino acids. CDR1 SGHTA and CDR2 FQGNSA come from the germline V gene. The DNA for the CDR3 is TGTGCCAGCAGCCCGGGACTAGCTCCGGATACGCAGTATTTT. Amino acid sequence: CASSPGLAPDTQYF. The complete variable domain, with remaining parts taken from reference TRBV7-2 and TRBJ2-3, reads GAGVSQSPSNKVTEKGKDVELRCDPISGHTALYWYRQSLGQGLEFLIYFQGNSAPDKSGLPSDRFSAERTGGSVSTLTIQRTQQEDSAVYLCASSPGLAPDTQYFGPGTRLTVL.

This clonotype showed up just a few times. The chain is built from TRBV29-1 and TRBJ1-6; no clear D. There are 13 residues in the CDR3. Germline CDR1 SQVTM, CDR2 ANQGSEA. The CDR3 DNA reads TGCAGGTTTACATCCAGACTAAATTCACCCCTCCACTTT. Translating it yields CRFTSRLNSPLHF.

This clonotype was counted many times. The V gene is TRBV5-6, the J gene TRBJ2-1; TRBD1 matches at 8 bases. This CDR3 has 15 amino acids. The germline CDR1 and CDR2 sequences are SGHDT and YYEEEE. The V gene end was trimmed by 5 bases and the J gene end by 6 bases; junction bases not matched to a gene: 10. The CDR3 is CASSRGQGRGNEQFF. CDR3 DNA sequence: TGTGCCAGCAGTCGCGGACAGGGTAGAGGCAATGAGCAGTTCTTC.

This clonotype was seen a handful of times. The chain uses TRBV20-1 and TRBJ2-5; D is unresolved. The closer fit of TRBJ2-1 to the DNA end suggests the J call may be wrong. Per germline, CDR1 DFQATT and CDR2 SNEGSKA (reference sequence). This CDR3 is built from 15 residues. The CDR3 DNA is TGCAGTGCTCCCCTCTCTGGGCTCCCATACAATGAGCAGTTCTTC. Translation gives CSAPLSGLPYNEQFF.

The table lists this clonotype with a few counts. The chain recombines TRBV29-1 with TRBJ1-2; D not certain. The germline V and J ends were trimmed by 5 bases and 4 bases, with 8 bases remaining between them. Germline CDR1 reads SQVTM; CDR2 reads ANQGSEA. This CDR3 has 11 amino acids. The CDR3 sequence is CSVRGSYGYTF. The CDR3 DNA reads as TGCAGCGTTCGGGGAAGCTATGGCTACACCTTC.

V usage is TRBV4-1 and J usage is TRBJ2-3; 13 bases align to TRBD2. CDR1 is MGHRA and CDR2 is YSYEKL in the germline V gene. CDR3 size: 17 residues. V lost 3 bases and J lost 0; bases outside the gene matches: 3. CDR3 loop: CASSHGLAGASTDTQYF. The CDR3 nucleotides are TGCGCCAGCAGCCACGGACTAGCGGGGGCTAGCACAGATACGCAGTATTTT.

This rearrangement joins TRBV9 to TRBJ2-2; no reliable D call. V lost 2 bases and J 2 bases, leaving 7 bases between the germline ends. Germline V lookup: CDR1 SGDLS, CDR2 YYNGEE. The CDR3 runs 14 residues. The CDR3 DNA sequence: TGTGCCAGCAGCGTTCCACCAAACACCGGGGAGCTGTTTTTT. This translates into CASSVPPNTGELFF.

This sequence joins TRBV28 and TRBJ1-1; D remains unclear. V lost 8 bases, J lost 6 bases, and 16 bases lay in between. This CDR3 is 13 amino acids long. Germline V gives CDR1 MDHEN, CDR2 SYDVKM. The CDR3 spells CASVSTFWAEAFF. CDR3 nucleotide sequence: TGTGCCAGCGTTAGCACCTTTTGGGCTGAAGCTTTCTTT.

The V and J genes are TRBV7-6 and TRBJ2-3, with 9 positions matching TRBD1. Germline V gene lookup returns CDR1 SGHVS and CDR2 FNYEAQ. CDR3 size: 15 residues. V was clipped by 4 bases and J by 5 bases; unmatched bases: 7. The CDR3 DNA reads as TGTGCCAGCAGCTCACAGGGGGCGCGGGTAGATACGCAGTATTTT. This encodes CASSSQGARVDTQYF.

This clonotype was seen a few times. The J gene is TRBJ2-5, the V gene TRBV20-1, with D possibly matching TRBD1 (5 bases). The germline gives CDR1 DFQATT, CDR2 SNEGSKA (reference sequence). V dropped 0 bases and J dropped 5 bases, with 7 bases sitting between them. The CDR3 length is 12 residues. Written as DNA, the CDR3 is TGCAGTGCTAGAGAAGGGGTGGAGACCCAGTACTTC. This sequence encodes CSAREGVETQYF.

This chain joins TRBV12-3 or TRBV12-4 and TRBJ2-6; no clear D gene. The CDR3 extends over 14 amino acids. V lost 6 bases and J lost 4, with 10 bases in between. The DNA for the CDR3 is TGTGCCAGCAGCCTACTTGGCGGGGCCAACGTCCTGACTTTC. It translates to CASSLLGGANVLTF.

This clonotype was counted only a few times. The chain recombines TRBV12-3 or TRBV12-4 with TRBJ2-7; possibly TRBD2 for D (6 bases). The CDR3 runs to 13 residues. The V gene lost 1 base and the J gene lost 6 bases, with 10 bases spanning the gap. CDR3 amino acids: CASSLGRVLEQYF. In nucleotides, the CDR3 is TGTGCCAGCAGTTTAGGGAGGGTTCTCGAGCAGTACTTC.

This clonotype was recorded a few times. This chain uses TRBV2 with TRBJ1-5; perhaps TRBD1 as D (5 bases). The CDR3 is 13 residues long. Germline V CDR1 and CDR2: SNHLY, FYNNEI. Deletions cut 7 bases from V and 5 bases from J, with 12 bases between. The CDR3 here is CASKREGDQPQHF. CDR3 coding DNA: TGTGCCAGCAAGAGGGAAGGGGATCAGCCCCAGCATTTT.

The gene calls are TRBV7-8 and TRBJ2-1; D not certain. This CDR3 has 16 amino acids. Looked up from germline, CDR1 is SGHVS and CDR2 is FQNEAQ. The V gene lost 5 bases and the J gene lost 1 base, with 15 bases spanning the gap. The chain's CDR3 is CASSPLLAASYNEQFF. CDR3 nucleotides: TGTGCCAGCAGCCCCCTTTTAGCCGCTTCCTACAATGAGCAGTTCTTC.

The V call is TRBV20-1, the J call TRBJ1-2; no clear D. This CDR3 has 11 amino acids. Germline-derived CDR1 and CDR2 are DFQATT and SNEGSKA (reference sequence). The germline V and J ends were trimmed by 6 bases and 4 bases, with 9 bases remaining between them. CDR3: CSAKTPYGYTF. DNA of the CDR3: TGCAGTGCCAAGACTCCCTATGGCTACACCTTC.

The chain is built from TRBV7-3 and TRBJ1-5; no clear D. CDR1 SGHTA and CDR2 FQGTGA come from the germline V gene. The CDR3 totals 12 residues. The V gene lost 4 bases and the J gene lost 13 bases, with 14 bases spanning the gap. In DNA, the CDR3 is TGTGCCAGCAGCTACGACAACCAAAAGCAGCATTTT. It encodes CASSYDNQKQHF.

V is TRBV29-1 and J is TRBJ1-1; D is uncertain. The V and J ends lost 6 bases and 4 bases respectively, with 15 bases between them. This CDR3 is 13 amino acids long. CDR1 and CDR2 from the germline V gene are SQVTM and ANQGSEA. The CDR3 spells CSVPEAPGTEAFF. CDR3 bases: TGCAGCGTCCCCGAGGCCCCGGGCACTGAAGCTTTCTTT.

This clonotype was observed many times. The chain carries TRBV12-3 or TRBV12-4 and TRBJ2-7; TRBD1 might be the D (5 bases). V was shortened by 3 bases and J by 2 bases, with 11 bases between the two germline ends. This CDR3 comprises 14 residues. The CDR3 nucleotides read TGTGCCAGCAGTTTTGAGACAGAGCCCTACGAGCAGTACTTC. Its translation: CASSFETEPYEQYF.

This clonotype was counted a single time. V usage is TRBV4-1 and J usage is TRBJ2-7, with D possibly matching TRBD2 (5 bases). From germline, CDR1 is MGHRA and CDR2 YSYEKL. The ends were cut back, 0 bases at V and 4 bases at J, with 13 bases in the middle. The CDR3 loop spans 15 amino acids. CDR3 nucleotides: TGCGCCAGCAGCCAAGAAACGAGGAGCGGTTACGAGCAGTACGTC. Translating gives CASSQETRSGYEQYV.

This clonotype has a handful of counts. This chain uses TRBV6-6 with TRBJ2-1, with D perhaps TRBD1 (5 bases). Germline CDR1 is MNHNY and CDR2 is SVGAGI (reference sequence). Trimming pared 5 bases from V and 0 bases from J, leaving 11 bases between. CDR3 size: 15 residues. The CDR3 coding sequence is TGTGCCAGCAGTGTAGCTGACAGCTCCTACAATGAGCAGTTCTTC. Protein sequence: CASSVADSSYNEQFF.

This clonotype was seen a few times. The chain couples TRBV24-1 to TRBJ2-1; 13 bases are shared with TRBD2. The CDR3 runs to 15 residues. Unmatched junction bases numbered 3, after V lost 6 bases and J lost 5 bases. Germline V gene data show CDR1 as KGHDR and CDR2 as SFDVKD. The CDR3 DNA sequence: TGTGCCACCAGTCGCGGGACTAGCGGGAACAATGAGCAGTTCTTC. Residues: CATSRGTSGNNEQFF.

This clonotype has a handful of counts. This sequence joins TRBV6-6 and TRBJ1-2; D is uncertain. The germline V gene has CDR1 MNHNY and CDR2 SVGAGI (reference sequence). The CDR3 spans 12 residues. V lost 8 bases to trimming and J lost 2 bases, with 9 bases between them. Here the CDR3 DNA reads TGTGCCAGCTTGTCCATAAACTATGGCTACACCTTC. Residues: CASLSINYGYTF.

As for this clonotype: The junction does not match germline at one end; this may be a read error. The genes are TRBV12-3 or TRBV12-4 and TRBJ1-5; 9 bases are shared with TRBD1. This CDR3 has 14 amino acids. The CDR3 is CACRRTGDNQPQHF. In DNA form, the CDR3 reads TGTGCCTGCAGAAGGACAGGGGACAATCAGCCCCAGCATTTT.

This clonotype was seen a few times. The CDR3 loop is CATSDSTSVTYNEQFF. The CDR3 DNA reads as TGTGCCACCAGTGATTCGACTAGCGTTACCTACAATGAGCAGTTCTTC. The chain combines TRBV24-1 with TRBJ2-1; 8 bases are a match to TRBD2. Unmatched junction bases numbered 4, after V lost 2 bases and J lost 2 bases. The CDR3 is made up of 16 amino acids. Germline V gives CDR1 KGHDR, CDR2 SFDVKD.

The rearrangement links TRBV20-1 to TRBJ1-5, with D perhaps TRBD1 (5 bases). Germline V CDR1 and CDR2: DFQATT, SNEGSKA (reference sequence). The V end was cut by 5 bases, the J end by 7 bases, with 12 bases between. The CDR3 has 12 amino acids. The CDR3 DNA reads TGCAGTGCTTCCAGGGCCTACCAGCCCCAGCATTTT. It yields the protein CSASRAYQPQHF.

This chain connects TRBV7-2 to TRBJ1-4; D perhaps matches TRBD1 (6 bases). Germline V CDR1 and CDR2: SGHTA, FQGNSA. This CDR3 is 16 amino acids long. Trimming cost V 5 bases and J 8 bases, with 21 bases left between them. DNA of the CDR3: TGTGCCAGCAGCACAAAGACAGGCCCCCTGGGCGAAAAACTGTTTTTT. As protein: CASSTKTGPLGEKLFF.